This record concerns one T cell receptor beta chain sequence. This clonotype showed up many times. The target of this receptor is not known. Per-base qualities were not stored, and no clone one base away is much larger. For unsorted PBMC libraries, 2 million PBMCs were used after storage in RNAlater at -80 degrees C until RNA extraction. Peripheral blood underwent Ficoll-Hypaque density gradient centrifugation to isolate PBMCs, which were then cryopreserved in liquid nitrogen. cDNA synthesis used template-switch 5'RACE with a primer carrying a 10-nucleotide random unique molecular identifier tagging each TCR transcript. Every sequencing run yielded over 200 million TCR-beta sequences covering 15-18 subjects. Total RNA was extracted with the RNeasy kit. The KAPA Real-time Library Amplification kit was used to amplify TCR-beta VDJ regions with primers targeting the TCR constant region and the 5'RACE anchor. A first PCR added sample indexes and Illumina adaptors, after which a second PCR increased the library yield. After Ampure bead purification, the roughly 650 bp TCR product was size-selected on a 2% E-gel SizeSelection system. Library quality was checked on a Bioanalyzer, concentration was measured with Qubit, and libraries were quantified with the Kapa Library Quantification kit before pooling. An Illumina HiSeq 2500 was used to sequence the libraries paired-end at 2 x 150 bp. To increase sequence diversity, 25-30% phiX was spiked into each library pool. The paper's data handling went like this. Quality-filtered reads were processed with the UMI-based MiGEC pipeline, which removed over 90% of raw TCR sequences during error correction. VDJ genes were aligned to IMGT germline references, and clonotypes were defined by unique CDR3 amino acid sequence plus V-J genes. Clonal expansion, Shannon diversity and CDR3 relatedness (CalcPairwiseDistances, ClusterSamples) were evaluated with VDJtools, and phylogenetic trees were built with CLCbio workbench. Expanded clones were defined as having at least 8 unique UMIs, based on coefficient-of-variation modelling across technical triplicates. The raw public reads went through TCRdb reprocessing: fastp at Q25, MiXCR clone calling, in-frame beta chains kept. Records with the same CDR3 protein are collapsed into one entry carrying the most frequent genes and DNA. These V and J calls originate from TCRdb's pipeline instead of the authors' own analysis. The sample table contains 40,000 to 50,000 distinct CDR3 sequences; only one count was recorded for 10% to 13% of them. The ten largest clones take up 21% of the sample.

This specimen comes from a study of neurological immune-mediated disorders (dated by TCRdb to between 2017 and 2020). With respect to the entire study: The study compared peripheral blood TCR-beta repertoires of HTLV-I-associated myelopathy (HAM/TSP) patients, multiple sclerosis patients and healthy controls using UMI-based sequencing. The approximately 96 TCR-beta libraries covered PBMC samples along with longitudinal samples, technical triplicates, and paired sorted CD4+ and CD8+ T-cell subsets. The cohort was made up of 68 subjects, consisting of around 14 HAM/TSP patients, some 34 multiple sclerosis patients and around 20 healthy controls.

What the work shows at the level of the full study, not this receptor alone: TCR clonal expansion was highest in HAM/TSP patients and lowest in MS patients, with MS patients falling below even healthy controls. No identical CDR3 amino acid sequences were found to be shared among expanded clones across subjects, suggesting that TCR-beta repertoires were private in all groups.

Sequencing used PBMCs. This TCR was recovered from a woman between 40 and 55 years old with HTLV-1-associated myelopathy (HAM/TSP).

The encoded CDR3 is CASSLDQGSTDTQYF. The DNA sequence is given as TGCGCCAGCAGCTTGGACCAGGGGAGCACAGATACGCAGTATTTT. The sequence joins TRBV5-1 to TRBJ2-3, and the D gene may be TRBD1, 6 bases matching. Based on the germline V gene, the CDR1 and CDR2 sequences are SGHRS and YFSETQ. The junction carries 8 bases between V and J, which are trimmed by 0 bases and 0 bases respectively. From its cysteine to its phenylalanine, the CDR3 spans 15 amino acids. Only the CDR3 DNA stays, 45 bases, in frame from base 1.